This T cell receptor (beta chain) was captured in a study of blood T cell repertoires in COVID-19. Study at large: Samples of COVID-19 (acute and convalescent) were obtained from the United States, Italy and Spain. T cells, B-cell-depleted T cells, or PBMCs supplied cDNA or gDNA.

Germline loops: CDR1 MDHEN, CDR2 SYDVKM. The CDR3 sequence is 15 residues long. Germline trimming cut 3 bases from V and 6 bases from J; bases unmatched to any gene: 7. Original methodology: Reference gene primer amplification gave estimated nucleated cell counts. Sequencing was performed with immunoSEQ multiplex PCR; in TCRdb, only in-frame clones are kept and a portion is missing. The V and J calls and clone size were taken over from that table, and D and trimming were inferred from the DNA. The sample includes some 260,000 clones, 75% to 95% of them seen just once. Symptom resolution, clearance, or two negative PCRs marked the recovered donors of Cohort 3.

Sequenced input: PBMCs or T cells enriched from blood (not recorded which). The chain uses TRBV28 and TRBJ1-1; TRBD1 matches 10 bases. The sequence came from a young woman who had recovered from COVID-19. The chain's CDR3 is CASSLYGTGDAEAFF. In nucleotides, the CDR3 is TGTGCCAGCAGTTTGTACGGGACAGGGGATGCTGAAGCTTTCTTT.